This record looks at one T cell receptor (beta chain) sequence and its context. The antigen is undetermined. Reverse transcription of all isolated RNA meant that expressed TCRB transcripts were sequenced. Measured with immunoSEQ multiplex PCR; TCRdb has only the in-frame clones, and not every one. The sample records hundreds of thousands of clones, roughly a sixth being singletons. The data were taken from a study of beta chain features in type 1 diabetes. Looking at the study overall: Healthy donors and patients had similar age, gender and cell yields.

Germline V gene sequence: CDR1 SQVTM, CDR2 ANQGSEA. This CDR3 is 15 amino acids long. Trimming took 4 bases from V and 0 from J, leaving 15 bases between them. Study-wide points: Naive, central memory and Treg TCRB repertoires appeared more alike in patients than in healthy donors. For Type 1 diabetes patients, all four CD4+ subsets carried TCRB CDR3s that were moderately but significantly shorter.

The source of this sequence is a man aged 18 to 30 in good health. The chain has TRBV29-1 and TRBJ1-1; D call uncertain. Sequenced: naive CD4+ T cells from blood. The CDR3 loop is CSVARAAGMNTEAFF. The CDR3 DNA follows: TGCAGCGTTGCGCGTGCGGCGGGGATGAACACTGAAGCTTTCTTT.